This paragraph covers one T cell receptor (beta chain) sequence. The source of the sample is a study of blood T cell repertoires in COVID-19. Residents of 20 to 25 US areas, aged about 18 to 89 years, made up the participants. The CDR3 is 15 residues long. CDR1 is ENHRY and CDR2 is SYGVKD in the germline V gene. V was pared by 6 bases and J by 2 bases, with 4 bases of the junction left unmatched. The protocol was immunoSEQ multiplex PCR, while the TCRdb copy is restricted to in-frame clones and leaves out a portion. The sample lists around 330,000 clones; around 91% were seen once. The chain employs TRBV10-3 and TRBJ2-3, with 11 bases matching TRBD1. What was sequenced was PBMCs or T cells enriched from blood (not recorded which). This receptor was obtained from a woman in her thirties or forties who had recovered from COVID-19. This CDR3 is CAISQDRGLTDTQYF. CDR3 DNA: TGTGCCATCAGCCAGGACAGGGGGCTCACAGATACGCAGTATTTT.